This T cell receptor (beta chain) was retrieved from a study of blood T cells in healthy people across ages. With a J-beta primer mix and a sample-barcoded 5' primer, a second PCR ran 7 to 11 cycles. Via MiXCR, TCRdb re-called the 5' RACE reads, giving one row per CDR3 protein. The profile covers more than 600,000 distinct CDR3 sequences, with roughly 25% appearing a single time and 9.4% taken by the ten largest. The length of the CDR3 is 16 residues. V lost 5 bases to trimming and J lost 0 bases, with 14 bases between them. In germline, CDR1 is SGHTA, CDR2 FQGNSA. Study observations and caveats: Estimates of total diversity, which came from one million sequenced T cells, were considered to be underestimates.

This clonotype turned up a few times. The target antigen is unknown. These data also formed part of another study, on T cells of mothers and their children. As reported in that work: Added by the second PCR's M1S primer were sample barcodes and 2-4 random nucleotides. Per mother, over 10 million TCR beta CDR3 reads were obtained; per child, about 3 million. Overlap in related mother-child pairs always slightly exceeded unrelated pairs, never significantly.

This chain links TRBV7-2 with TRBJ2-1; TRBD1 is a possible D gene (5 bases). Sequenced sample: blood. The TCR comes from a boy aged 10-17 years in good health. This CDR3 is CASSRPGQGSYNEQFF. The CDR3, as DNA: TGTGCCAGCAGCCGTCCCGGGCAGGGCTCCTACAATGAGCAGTTCTTC. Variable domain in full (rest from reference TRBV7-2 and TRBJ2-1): GAGVSQSPSNKVTEKGKDVELRCDPISGHTALYWYRQSLGQGLEFLIYFQGNSAPDKSGLPSDRFSAERTGGSVSTLTIQRTQQEDSAVYLCASSRPGQGSYNEQFFGPGTRLTVL.